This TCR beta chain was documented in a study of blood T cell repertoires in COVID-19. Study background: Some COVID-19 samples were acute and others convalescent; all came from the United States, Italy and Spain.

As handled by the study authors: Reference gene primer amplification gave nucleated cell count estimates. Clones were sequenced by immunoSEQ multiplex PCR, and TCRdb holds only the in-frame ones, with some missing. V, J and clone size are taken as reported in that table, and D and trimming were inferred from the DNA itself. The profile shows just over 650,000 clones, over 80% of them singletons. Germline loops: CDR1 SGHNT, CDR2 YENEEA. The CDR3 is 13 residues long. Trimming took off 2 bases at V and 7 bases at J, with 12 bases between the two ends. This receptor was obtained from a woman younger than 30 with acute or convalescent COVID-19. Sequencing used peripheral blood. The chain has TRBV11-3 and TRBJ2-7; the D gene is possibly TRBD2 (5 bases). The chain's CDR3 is CASSLSEAGEQYF. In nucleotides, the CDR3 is TGTGCCAGCAGCTTATCGGAGGCCGGGGAGCAGTACTTC.